Listed below are T cell receptor beta chains from one sample, sequenced in a study of cytomegalovirus exposure and HLA in healthy donors. Assay used: immunoSEQ multiplex PCR; TCRdb lists only in-frame clones, some missing. Counted here are 100,000 to 150,000 clones, more than 55% occurring once; the ten biggest clones make up approximately 1.5%. Sequenced material: PBMCs. The source of these receptors is a man between 18 and 35 years old in good health and CMV-seronegative. CDR3s include the opening cysteine and the closing phenylalanine or tryptophan. The order of the fields is V gene, clone size, D gene, J gene, CDR3 protein, CDR3 DNA. A D gene is named only where the DNA matches it firmly. Only part of the rows carry a size: once, few, many, or a class if the clone is expanded.

v_gene: TRBV27
abundance: few
d_gene: TRBD1
j_gene: TRBJ1-2
CDR3aa: CASSPRQGANYGYTF
CDR3nt: TGTGCCAGCAGTCCTCGACAGGGGGCTAACTATGGCTACACCTTC

v_gene: TRBV9
abundance: -
d_gene: -
j_gene: TRBJ1-1
CDR3aa: CASSVDLFNTEAFF
CDR3nt: TGTGCCAGCAGCGTAGACTTGTTTAACACTGAAGCTTTCTTT

v_gene: TRBV7-9
abundance: -
d_gene: -
j_gene: TRBJ2-7
CDR3aa: CASGTDYEQYF
CDR3nt: TGTGCCAGCGGGACTGACTACGAGCAGTACTTC

v_gene: TRBV27
abundance: once
d_gene: TRBD2
j_gene: TRBJ2-7
CDR3aa: CASSNRGVSYEQYF
CDR3nt: TGTGCCAGCAGTAATCGGGGGGTCTCCTACGAGCAGTACTTC

v_gene: TRBV7-3
abundance: -
d_gene: -
j_gene: TRBJ2-1
CDR3aa: CASSSGQSYNEQFF
CDR3nt: TGTGCCAGCAGCTCTGGACAGTCTTACAATGAGCAGTTCTTC

v_gene: TRBV6-5
abundance: -
d_gene: -
j_gene: TRBJ1-2
CDR3aa: CASSTLTGHVGYTF
CDR3nt: TGTGCCAGCAGTACTCTCACAGGTCATGTGGGCTACACCTTC

v_gene: TRBV28
abundance: -
d_gene: -
j_gene: TRBJ1-5
CDR3aa: CASSLPAHPNQPQHF
CDR3nt: TGTGCCAGCAGTTTACCCGCGCACCCGAATCAGCCCCAGCATTTT

v_gene: TRBV5-1
abundance: -
d_gene: -
j_gene: TRBJ2-4
CDR3aa: CASSWEEGRGDIQYF
CDR3nt: TGCGCCAGCAGCTGGGAGGAAGGGCGAGGGGACATTCAGTACTTC

v_gene: TRBV11-3
abundance: -
d_gene: TRBD1
j_gene: TRBJ1-4
CDR3aa: CASSTGTGVQKLFF
CDR3nt: TGTGCCAGCAGTACCGGGACAGGGGTGCAAAAACTGTTTTTT

v_gene: TRBV6-1
abundance: -
d_gene: TRBD1
j_gene: TRBJ2-7
CDR3aa: CASSVQGVPYEQYF
CDR3nt: TGTGCCAGCAGTGTTCAGGGGGTTCCCTACGAGCAGTACTTC

v_gene: TRBV11-2
abundance: -
d_gene: -
j_gene: TRBJ2-1
CDR3aa: CASRINRDSYNEQFF
CDR3nt: TGTGCCAGCAGGATAAACAGGGACTCCTACAATGAGCAGTTCTTC

v_gene: TRBV5-4
abundance: once
d_gene: -
j_gene: TRBJ2-2
CDR3aa: CASSFFLGARSGELFF
CDR3nt: TGTGCCAGCAGCTTTTTCCTGGGGGCGAGAAGCGGGGAGCTGTTTTTT

v_gene: TRBV10-3
abundance: few
d_gene: TRBD1
j_gene: TRBJ1-2
CDR3aa: CAISESKGTGGFYGYTF
CDR3nt: TGTGCCATCAGTGAGTCGAAGGGGACAGGGGGTTTCTATGGCTACACCTTC

v_gene: TRBV6-1
abundance: -
d_gene: -
j_gene: TRBJ2-7
CDR3aa: CASSVGPSAYEQYF
CDR3nt: TGTGCCAGCAGTGTGGGGCCGTCGGCGTACGAGCAGTACTTC

v_gene: TRBV20-1
abundance: few
d_gene: -
j_gene: TRBJ2-7
CDR3aa: CSASPLYEQYF
CDR3nt: TGCAGTGCTAGCCCACTCTACGAGCAGTACTTC

v_gene: TRBV6-5
abundance: -
d_gene: TRBD2
j_gene: TRBJ2-3
CDR3aa: CASSYSVAGGLDTQYF
CDR3nt: TGTGCCAGCAGTTACTCGGTAGCGGGAGGTCTAGATACGCAGTATTTT

v_gene: TRBV5-4
abundance: few
d_gene: -
j_gene: TRBJ1-2
CDR3aa: CASSLIGDYGYTF
CDR3nt: TGTGCCAGCAGCTTGATCGGGGACTATGGCTACACCTTC

v_gene: TRBV6-1
abundance: -
d_gene: -
j_gene: TRBJ2-5
CDR3aa: CASNRLGNSGETQYF
CDR3nt: TGTGCCAGCAATCGACTAGGGAACAGTGGGGAGACCCAGTACTTC